This T cell receptor beta chain originates from a study of blood T cells in healthy people across ages. The CDR3 totals 13 residues. V was trimmed by 7 bases and J by 1 base, leaving 13 bases between them. The germline V gene encodes CDR1 SQVTM and CDR2 ANQGSEA. Primed by a sample-barcoded 5' primer and a J-beta primer mix, a second PCR proceeded for roughly 7 to 12 cycles. In TCRdb, the 5' RACE reads were re-called with MiXCR into one record per CDR3 protein. The data show 850,000 to 1,300,000 distinct CDR3 sequences, 45% seen once. In regard to this clonotype: Its antigen is unidentified.

Regarding the study as a whole: Unknown donor CMV status possibly confounded expanded clonotype changes. Correlation between TCR beta diversity and naive T cell percentage was strong.

The authors extracted at least 5 micrograms of total RNA per sample. Sample: blood. This sequence was found in a woman aged 60 to 75 in good health. The rearrangement uses TRBV29-1 and TRBJ1-2; unclear D gene. CDR3: CSGDRVSNYGYTF. CDR3 nucleotide sequence: TGCAGCGGTGATCGTGTCAGTAACTATGGCTACACCTTC.